The 5 T cell receptor beta chains listed next were all sequenced from one sample in a study of T-cell reconstitution after alpha-beta-depleted transplantation in children. For TCRbeta, the library was prepared with unique molecular identifiers. TCRdb passed the PCR reads through MiXCR, listing each CDR3 protein once. Here the sample spans roughly 250,000 distinct CDR3 sequences, less than 9% being singletons. Specimen: PBMCs, mostly from graft donor cells, collected 180 days after TCRalphabeta/CD19-depleted stem cell transplant. The receptors were gathered from a male patient aged 10-17 years who had a stem cell transplant for acute lymphoblastic leukemia, so the T cells may come from the graft donor.

This clonotype occurred many times. V gene TRBV9 combines with J gene TRBJ2-6; 8 positions match TRBD2. This CDR3 is built from 19 residues. From germline, CDR1 is SGDLS and CDR2 YYNGEE. Germline trimming cut 2 bases from V and 0 bases from J; bases unmatched to any gene: 10. CDR3 bases: TGTGCCAGCAGCGTCTCTCCGGGACTAGGGATCTCTGGGGCCAACGTCCTGACTTTC. Translation gives CASSVSPGLGISGANVLTF.

This clonotype was found many times. V gene TRBV29-1 combines with J gene TRBJ2-1; D uncertain. Germline CDR1 and CDR2: SQVTM and ANQGSEA. The germline V and J ends were trimmed by 7 bases and 12 bases, with 13 bases remaining between them. The CDR3 covers 10 residues. The DNA of the CDR3 is TGCAGCGCCCGGATGAGTGGGCAGTTCTTC. It specifies CSARMSGQFF.

There are many counts of this clonotype. This chain joins TRBV7-8 and TRBJ2-3; tentatively, D is TRBD2 (6 bases). The CDR3 sequence is 16 residues long. Trimming took 2 bases from V and 3 from J, leaving 15 bases between them. Germline V gives CDR1 SGHVS, CDR2 FQNEAQ. CDR3 DNA: TGTGCCAGCAGCTTACCCAGCGGGCGGGGTACAGATACGCAGTATTTT. It codes for CASSLPSGRGTDTQYF.

This clonotype was seen many times. V is TRBV7-8 and J is TRBJ1-2; tentative D call: TRBD1 (6 bases). There are 14 residues in the CDR3. Germline V CDR1 and CDR2: SGHVS, FQNEAQ. Between the trimmed V and J ends, which lost 1 base and 4 bases, there was a span of 10 bases. The CDR3 DNA follows: TGTGCCAGCAGCTTAGAAGGACAGAGCTATGGCTACACCTTC. It yields the protein CASSLEGQSYGYTF.

The V and J genes are TRBV5-8 and TRBJ2-7; 9 positions match TRBD2. With V trimmed by 3 bases and J by 3 bases, 10 bases remained unmatched. Germline CDR1 and CDR2: SGHTS and YDEGEE. CDR3 length: 16 residues. CDR3 nucleotide sequence: TGTGCCAGCAGCTGGGGCCTAGCGGGAACTCACTACGAGCAGTACTTC. It is translated as CASSWGLAGTHYEQYF.